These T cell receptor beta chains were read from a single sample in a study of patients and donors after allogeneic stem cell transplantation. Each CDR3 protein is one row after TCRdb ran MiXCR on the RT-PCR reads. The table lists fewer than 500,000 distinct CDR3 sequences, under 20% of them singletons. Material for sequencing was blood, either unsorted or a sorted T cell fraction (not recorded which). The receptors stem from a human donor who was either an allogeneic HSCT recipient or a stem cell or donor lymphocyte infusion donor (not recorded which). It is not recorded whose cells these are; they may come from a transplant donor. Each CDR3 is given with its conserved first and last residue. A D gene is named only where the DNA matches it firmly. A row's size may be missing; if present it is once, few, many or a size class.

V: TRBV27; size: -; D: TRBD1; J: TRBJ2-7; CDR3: CASRDRANYEQYF; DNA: TGTGCCAGCAGGGACAGGGCAAACTACGAGCAGTACTTC
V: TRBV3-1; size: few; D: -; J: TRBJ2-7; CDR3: CASSFWSGYSYEQYF; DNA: TGTGCCAGCAGTTTTTGGTCAGGGTACTCCTACGAGCAGTACTTC
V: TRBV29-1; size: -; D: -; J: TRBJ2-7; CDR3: CSVEQLGEQYF; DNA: TGCAGCGTTGAACAACTGGGAGAGCAGTACTTC
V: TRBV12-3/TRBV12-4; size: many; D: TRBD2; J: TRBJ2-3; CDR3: CASTTPLAGVTADTQYF; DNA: TGTGCCAGCACCACTCCTCTAGCGGGAGTTACCGCAGATACGCAGTATTTT
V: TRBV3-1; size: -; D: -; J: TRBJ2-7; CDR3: CASSPGQLTSYEQYF; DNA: TGTGCCAGCAGCCCTGGACAGCTGACCTCCTACGAGCAGTACTTC
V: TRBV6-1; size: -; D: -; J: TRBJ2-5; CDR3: CASSEQGKQETQYF; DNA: TGTGCCAGCAGTGAGCAGGGAAAACAAGAGACCCAGTACTTC
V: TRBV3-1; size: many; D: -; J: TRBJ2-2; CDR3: CASSPGGELFF; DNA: TGTGCCAGCAGCCCGGGAGGGGAGCTGTTTTTT
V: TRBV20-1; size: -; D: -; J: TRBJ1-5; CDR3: CSARGGAGNQPQHF; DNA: TGCAGTGCTAGGGGGGGGGCGGGGAATCAGCCCCAGCATTTT
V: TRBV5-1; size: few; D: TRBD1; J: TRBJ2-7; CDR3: CASSLGQGQSTYEQYF; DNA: TGCGCCAGCAGCTTGGGACAGGGCCAATCTACTTACGAGCAGTACTTC
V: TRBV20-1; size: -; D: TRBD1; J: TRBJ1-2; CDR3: CSASGQGANYGYTF; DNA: TGCAGTGCTAGTGGACAGGGGGCAAACTATGGCTACACCTTC
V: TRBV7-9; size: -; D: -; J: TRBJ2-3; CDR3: CASSQEGAVTDTQYF; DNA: TGTGCCAGCAGCCAAGAGGGAGCCGTCACAGATACGCAGTATTTT
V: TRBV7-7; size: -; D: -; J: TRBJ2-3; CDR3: CASSPSRGDTQYF; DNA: TGTGCCAGCAGCCCATCTAGAGGAGATACGCAGTATTTT
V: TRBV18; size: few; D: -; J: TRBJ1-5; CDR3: CASSPVSNQPQHF; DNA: TGTGCCAGCTCACCAGTGAGCAATCAGCCCCAGCATTTT
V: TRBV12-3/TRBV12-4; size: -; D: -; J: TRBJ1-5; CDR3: CASRGRSRAQHF; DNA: TGTGCCAGCAGGGGCCGATCTCGGGCCCAGCATTTT
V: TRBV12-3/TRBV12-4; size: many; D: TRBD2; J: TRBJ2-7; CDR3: CASSLGLAGNYEQYF; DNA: TGTGCCAGCAGTTTAGGACTAGCGGGAAACTACGAGCAGTACTTC
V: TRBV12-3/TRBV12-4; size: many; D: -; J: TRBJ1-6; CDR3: CASSLQGRSPLHF; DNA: TGTGCCAGCAGTTTACAGGGCAGATCACCCCTCCACTTT
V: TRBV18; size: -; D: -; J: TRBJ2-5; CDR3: CVSSPPGSYSETQYF; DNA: TGTGTCAGCTCACCACCTGGTTCCTATTCTGAGACCCAGTACTTC
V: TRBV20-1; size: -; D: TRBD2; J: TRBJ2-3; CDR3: CSASKRESGDTQYF; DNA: TGCAGTGCTAGCAAGCGGGAGTCGGGAGATACGCAGTATTTT
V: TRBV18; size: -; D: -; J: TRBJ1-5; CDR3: CASSSQRNQPQHF; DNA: TGTGCCAGCTCATCACAGCGAAATCAGCCCCAGCATTTT
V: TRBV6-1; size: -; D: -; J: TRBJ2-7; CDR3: CASRGTAGSGSEQYF; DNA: TGTGCCAGCAGAGGAACGGCGGGTTCGGGGAGCGAGCAGTACTTC
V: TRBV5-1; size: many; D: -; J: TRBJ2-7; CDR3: CASSPGESGFSYEQYF; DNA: TGCGCCAGCAGCCCGGGAGAGTCGGGGTTTTCCTACGAGCAGTACTTC
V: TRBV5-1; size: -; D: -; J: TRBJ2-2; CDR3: CASSLGRPAGELFF; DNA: TGCGCCAGCAGCTTGGGGCGGCCCGCCGGGGAGCTGTTTTTT
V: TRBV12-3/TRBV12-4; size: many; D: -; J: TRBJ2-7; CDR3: CASSPGLTQYF; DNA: TGTGCCAGCAGTCCCGGGCTCACGCAGTACTTC
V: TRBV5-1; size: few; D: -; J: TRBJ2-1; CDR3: CASSLRAARGPNEQFF; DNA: TGCGCCAGCAGCCTAAGGGCCGCCCGTGGGCCCAATGAGCAGTTCTTC
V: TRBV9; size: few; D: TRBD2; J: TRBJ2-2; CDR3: CASSVATWTSGTGELFF; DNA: TGTGCCAGCAGCGTAGCTACGTGGACTAGCGGGACGGGGGAGCTGTTTTTT
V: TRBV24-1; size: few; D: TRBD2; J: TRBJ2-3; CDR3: CATSDGTSGRASDTQYF; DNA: TGTGCCACCAGTGACGGGACTAGCGGGAGGGCCTCAGATACGCAGTATTTT
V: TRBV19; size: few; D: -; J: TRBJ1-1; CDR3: CASTGAPRGEAFF; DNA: TGTGCCAGTACAGGGGCCCCGAGGGGTGAAGCTTTCTTT
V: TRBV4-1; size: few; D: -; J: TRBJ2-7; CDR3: CASSQGTGTPRSYEQYF; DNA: TGCGCCAGCAGCCAAGGAACCGGGACACCTCGCTCCTACGAGCAGTACTTC
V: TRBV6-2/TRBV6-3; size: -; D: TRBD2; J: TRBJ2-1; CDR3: CASSYSGRGSYNEQFF; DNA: TGTGCCAGCAGTTACTCGGGGAGGGGCTCCTACAATGAGCAGTTCTTC
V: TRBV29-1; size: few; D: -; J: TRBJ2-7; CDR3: CSVSREWGSYEQYF; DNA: TGCAGCGTTTCCCGGGAGTGGGGGTCGTACGAGCAGTACTTC
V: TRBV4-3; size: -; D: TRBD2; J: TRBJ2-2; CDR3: CASSHALAGGPPGELFF; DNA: TGCGCCAGCAGCCATGCTCTAGCGGGGGGGCCTCCCGGGGAGCTGTTTTTT
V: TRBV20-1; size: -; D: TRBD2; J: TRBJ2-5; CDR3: CSARSTSGKETQYF; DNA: TGCAGTGCTAGGTCGACTAGCGGAAAAGAGACCCAGTACTTC
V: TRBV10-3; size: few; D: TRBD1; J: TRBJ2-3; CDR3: CAISGPRGPTDTQYF; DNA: TGTGCCATCAGTGGCCCCAGGGGGCCCACAGATACGCAGTATTTT
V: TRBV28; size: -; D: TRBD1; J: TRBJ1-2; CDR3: CASSQGASGYTF; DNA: TGTGCCAGCAGCCAGGGGGCGAGTGGCTACACCTTC
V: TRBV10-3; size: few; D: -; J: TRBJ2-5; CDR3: CAISETRGETQYF; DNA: TGTGCCATCAGTGAGACACGAGGAGAGACCCAGTACTTC
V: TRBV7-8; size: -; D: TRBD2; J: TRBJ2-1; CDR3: CASSLFPPGGNEQFF; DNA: TGTGCCAGCAGTTTATTCCCTCCGGGGGGAAATGAGCAGTTCTTC
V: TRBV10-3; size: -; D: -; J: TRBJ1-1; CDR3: CAISEPGGTEAFF; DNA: TGTGCCATCAGTGAGCCGGGGGGGACTGAAGCTTTCTTT
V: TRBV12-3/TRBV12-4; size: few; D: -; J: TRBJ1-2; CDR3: CASSQGAYYGYTF; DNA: TGTGCCAGCAGTCAGGGTGCTTACTATGGCTACACCTTC
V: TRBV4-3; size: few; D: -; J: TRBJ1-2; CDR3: CASSGAAYGYTF; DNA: TGCGCCAGCTCTGGGGCAGCCTATGGCTACACCTTC
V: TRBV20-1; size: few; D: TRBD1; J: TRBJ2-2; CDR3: CSAGDRVGNTGELFF; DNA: TGCAGTGCGGGGGACAGGGTAGGGAACACCGGGGAGCTGTTTTTT
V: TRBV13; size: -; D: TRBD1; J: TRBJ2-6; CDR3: CASSSRTGPNVLTF; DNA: TGTGCCAGCAGCTCCCGGACAGGGCCCAACGTCCTGACTTTC